This T cell receptor (beta chain) was identified in a study of cytomegalovirus exposure and HLA in healthy donors. Here immunoSEQ multiplex PCR was the method, and the copy in TCRdb shows in-frame clones only, minus some. Counted here are 120,000 or so clones, roughly 89% occurring once; the ten biggest clones make up 1.9%. In the case of this clone: Germline is not matched at one junction end, which may reflect a read error.

The TCR was taken from a woman aged 18-30 years in good health and CMV-seronegative. Specimen: PBMCs.

Written as DNA, the CDR3 is TGTGCTAGCAGCTTAGCGGGAGGGCCATGGAATGAGCAGTTCTTC. It encodes CASSLAGGPWNEQFF. V gene TRBV7-7 combines with J gene TRBJ2-1, with 11 bases that match TRBD2. The CDR3 is made up of 15 amino acids. Germline CDR1 and CDR2: SSHAT and FNYEAQ (reference sequence).